This is a list of T cell receptor beta chains from one sample in a study of T-cell reconstitution after alpha-beta-depleted transplantation in children. Using its own MiXCR run on the PCR reads, TCRdb lists one record per CDR3 protein. Of about 980,000 distinct CDR3 sequences detected, about 30% appear once; the ten largest clones hold over 25%. Sample: PBMCs, mostly from graft donor cells, taken 360 days after TCRalphabeta/CD19-depleted stem cell transplant. These receptors were collected from a boy in the first two years of life who had a stem cell transplant for SCID, so the T cells may come from the graft donor. CDR3s include the opening cysteine and the closing phenylalanine or tryptophan. A D gene is named only where the DNA matches it firmly. Clone size appears in some rows only: once, few, many, or a class for an expanded clone.

d_call	j_call	clone_size	v_call	cdr3_aa	cdr3_nt
TRBD1	TRBJ2-2	NA	TRBV4-3	CASSQGIGGPNTGELFF	TGCGCCAGCAGCCAAGGTATAGGGGGCCCGAACACCGGGGAGCTGTTTTTT
NA	TRBJ1-6	few	TRBV4-1	CASSQGGVSRDRLVRSPLHF	TGCGCCAGCAGCCAAGGCGGAGTATCCAGGGACCGTCTCGTTCGTTCACCCCTCCACTTT
NA	TRBJ1-6	NA	TRBV24-1	CATSEGADSPLHF	TGTGCCACCAGTGAAGGGGCCGATTCACCCCTCCACTTT
NA	TRBJ2-5	NA	TRBV12-3/TRBV12-4	CASSSRTGRGETQYF	TGTGCCAGCAGTTCCAGGACAGGGAGGGGGGAGACCCAGTACTTC
NA	TRBJ1-4	many	TRBV12-3/TRBV12-4	CASSLGGEKLFF	TGCGCCAGCAGCTTGGGAGGTGAAAAACTGTTTTTT
NA	TRBJ2-1	NA	TRBV28	CASSFGGISFDEQFF	TGTGCCAGCAGTTTTGGAGGTATTAGTTTCGATGAGCAGTTCTTC
NA	TRBJ1-1	few	TRBV20-1	CSARVGGLLNTEAFF	TGCAGTGCTAGAGTTGGGGGGCTGCTAAACACTGAAGCTTTCTTT
TRBD1	TRBJ2-1	NA	TRBV27	CASGKGGARNEQFF	TGTGCCAGCGGGAAAGGGGGCGCGAGGAATGAGCAGTTCTTC
TRBD2	TRBJ2-1	once	TRBV27	CASSLSHLAGGLNEQFF	TGTGCCAGCAGTTTATCCCACCTAGCGGGGGGGCTAAATGAGCAGTTCTTC
TRBD2	TRBJ2-2	NA	TRBV10-1	CASSESRRGRNTGELFF	TGCGCCAGCAGTGAGTCGAGGCGGGGGAGGAACACCGGGGAGCTGTTTTTT
TRBD1	TRBJ1-6	few	TRBV6-5	CASSYSLRDRSSPLHF	TGTGCCAGCAGTTACTCGCTCCGGGACAGATCTTCACCCCTCCACTTT
TRBD1	TRBJ2-5	few	TRBV5-1	CASSPGQGGTTQYF	TGCGCCAGCAGCCCGGGACAGGGGGGTACGACCCAGTACTTC
NA	TRBJ1-1	NA	TRBV12-3/TRBV12-4	CASSLAVPHF	TGTGCCAGCAGTTTAGCCGTTCCTCATTTT
TRBD2	TRBJ2-3	few	TRBV6-1	CASSSPSSGSTDTQYF	TGTGCCAGCAGTAGCCCATCTAGCGGGAGCACAGATACGCAGTATTTT
NA	TRBJ2-7	few	TRBV20-1	CSASGPGQGEQYF	TGCAGTGCTAGTGGCCCAGGGCAGGGCGAGCAGTACTTC
TRBD1	TRBJ2-1	NA	TRBV6-1	CASTSDRGRGNEQFF	TGTGCCAGCACCTCGGACAGGGGGCGCGGGAATGAGCAGTTCTTC
NA	TRBJ2-1	few	TRBV4-2	CASSQASAYNEQFF	TGTGCCAGCAGCCAGGCTAGCGCCTACAATGAGCAGTTCTTC
NA	TRBJ1-5	NA	TRBV4-1	CASSQGQPGDQPQHF	TGCGCCAGCAGCCAAGGACAGCCTGGAGATCAGCCCCAGCATTTT
NA	TRBJ1-6	few	TRBV7-8	CASRWTEGYNSPLHF	TGTGCCAGCAGGTGGACGGAGGGCTATAATTCACCCCTCCACTTT
TRBD2	TRBJ2-1	NA	TRBV10-3	CAISDPGLARDEQFF	TGTGCCATCAGTGATCCGGGACTAGCGAGGGATGAGCAGTTCTTC
NA	TRBJ1-2	NA	TRBV5-6	CASSLGQPEYNYGYTF	TGTGCCAGCAGCTTGGGACAGCCAGAATATAACTATGGCTACACCTTC
NA	TRBJ1-1	few	TRBV5-1	CASSLVGSFNTEAFF	TGCGCCAGCAGCTTGGTCGGCTCATTCAACACTGAAGCTTTCTTT
TRBD1	TRBJ2-1	NA	TRBV28	CASSGPGTGREQFF	TGTGCCAGCAGTGGGCCCGGGACAGGGCGTGAGCAGTTCTTC
TRBD2	TRBJ2-5	many	TRBV20-1	CSARGGTKRETQYF	TGCAGTGCTAGAGGGGGGACTAAACGGGAGACCCAGTACTTC